Listed here is a single T cell receptor beta chain. Its matching antigen is unknown. This sample was included in a study of shared clonotypes between healthy human individuals. Notes on the study in general: Sequencing depth was a factor that was expected to affect clonotype sharing among donors.

Here immunoSEQ multiplex PCR was the method, and the copy in TCRdb shows in-frame clones only, minus some. The repertoire holds hundreds of thousands of clones, with about 95% as singletons. This CDR3 has 15 residues. Trimming stripped 0 bases from V and 5 bases from J, with 13 bases between. The V gene's germline CDR1 is MNHNY and CDR2 SVGAGI (reference sequence). Positive CCR7 selection of CD45RO-negative cells yielded the naive CD8 cells, and terminally differentiated effector memory CD45RA+ cells were excluded. The sample comprised naive CD8+ T cells sorted from blood. The receptor's source is a woman in her twenties or thirties in good health. The chain employs TRBV6-6 and TRBJ1-1; D gene ambiguous. In DNA, the CDR3 is TGTGCCAGCAGTTACTCAGAGGGCCCGGGTACTGAAGCTTTCTTT. It codes for CASSYSEGPGTEAFF.